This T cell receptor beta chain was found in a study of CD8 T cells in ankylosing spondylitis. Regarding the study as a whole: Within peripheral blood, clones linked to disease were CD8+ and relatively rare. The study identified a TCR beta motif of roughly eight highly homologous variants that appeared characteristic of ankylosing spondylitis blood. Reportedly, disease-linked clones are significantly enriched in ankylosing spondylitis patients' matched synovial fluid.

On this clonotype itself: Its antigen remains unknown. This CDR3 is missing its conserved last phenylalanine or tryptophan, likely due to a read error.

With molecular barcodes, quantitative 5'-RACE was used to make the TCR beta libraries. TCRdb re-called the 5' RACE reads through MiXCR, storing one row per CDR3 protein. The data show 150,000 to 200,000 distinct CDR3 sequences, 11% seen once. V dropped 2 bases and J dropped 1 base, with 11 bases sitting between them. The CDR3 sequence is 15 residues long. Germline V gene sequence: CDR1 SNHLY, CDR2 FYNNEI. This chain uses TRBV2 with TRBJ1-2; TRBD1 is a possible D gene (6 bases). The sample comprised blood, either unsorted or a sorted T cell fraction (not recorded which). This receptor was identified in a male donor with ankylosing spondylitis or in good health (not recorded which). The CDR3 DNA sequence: TGTGCCAGCAGTGAATGGACAGCCCATAACTATGGCTACACCTTA. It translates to CASSEWTAHNYGYTL.